These 24 T cell receptor beta chains were sequenced from one sample in a study of cytomegalovirus exposure and HLA in healthy donors (dated by TCRdb to about 2017). Libraries were built with the immunoSEQ multiplex PCR assay. For the multiplex PCR, a mixture combining 60 forward primers for TCR Vbeta segments and 13 reverse primers for TCR Jbeta segments was used. Held by TCRdb, this immuneACCESS table contains in-frame sequences only and omits some clones. Under half of the omission traces to an unresolved V gene where checked; the cause of the rest is unknown. Within this sample are over 150,000 clones, with 65% to 75% of them counted one time only. About 5% of the sample goes to the ten largest clones. The specimen sequenced was PBMCs. The receptors here all came from a man aged 25 to 40 in good health and CMV-seropositive.

This clone occurred once. One end of the junction varies from germline; a read error may be responsible. This chain links TRBV5-8 with TRBJ2-3, with 7 bases that match TRBD1. Germline loops: CDR1 SGHTS, CDR2 YDEGEE. The CDR3 is 16 residues long. In nucleotides, the CDR3 is TGTGCCAGCAGCTATATCAACAGGGGAGCCACAAATACGCAGTATTTT. Amino acids: CASSYINRGATNTQYF.

This chain connects TRBV27 to TRBJ2-1; D is ambiguous. The CDR3 has 12 residues. Germline CDR1 is MNHEY and CDR2 is SMNVEV (reference sequence). Trimming stripped 5 bases from V and 1 base from J, with 3 bases between. CDR3 in amino acids: CASSPSYNEQFF. The CDR3 DNA is TGTGCCAGCAGTCCTTCCTACAATGAGCAGTTCTTC.

The gene calls are TRBV7-2 and TRBJ1-5; D is perhaps TRBD1 (6 bases). The CDR3 has 16 amino acids. V lost 1 base and J lost 7, with 17 bases in between. The germline V gene has CDR1 SGHTA and CDR2 FQGNSA. This CDR3 is CASSLGAGKGEQPQHF. The CDR3 coding sequence is TGTGCCAGCAGCTTAGGGGCAGGGAAGGGGGAACAGCCCCAGCATTTT.

V is TRBV7-9 and J is TRBJ2-5, with 9 bases matching TRBD1. The J segment lost 5 bases and the V segment lost 8 bases, leaving 12 bases of the junction unmatched. Germline assignment: CDR1 SEHNR and CDR2 FQNEAQ (reference sequence). The CDR3 covers 15 residues. CDR3 amino acids: CASLDAYRGRETQYF. Here the CDR3 DNA reads TGTGCCAGCCTCGACGCCTACAGGGGGCGTGAGACCCAGTACTTC.

This clone has more than one count but fewer than ten. The chain carries TRBV5-1 and TRBJ2-5, with D tentatively TRBD1 (8 bases). There are 16 residues in the CDR3. Germline CDR1 and CDR2: SGHRS and YFSETQ. V lost 4 bases and J lost 0, with 16 bases in between. The CDR3 nucleotides read TGCGCCAGCAGCAAGGGGGGGACAGGTAACCAAGAGACCCAGTACTTC. Translation: CASSKGGTGNQETQYF.

The V gene is TRBV5-1, the J gene TRBJ2-7; possibly TRBD1 for D (5 bases). Germline CDR1 and CDR2: SGHRS and YFSETQ. The germline V and J ends were trimmed by 4 bases and 3 bases, with 14 bases remaining between them. The CDR3 runs 14 residues. The CDR3 region is CASSPGQGNYEQYF. CDR3 nucleotide sequence: TGCGCCAGCAGCCCTGGGCAGGGTAACTACGAGCAGTACTTC.

The chain joins TRBV13 to TRBJ1-1, with D hard to call. The CDR3 is made up of 16 amino acids. The germline V gene has CDR1 PRHDT and CDR2 FYEKMQ (reference sequence). Trimming cost V 3 bases and J 0 bases, with 14 bases left between them. In DNA form, the CDR3 reads TGTGCCAGCAGCTTTCGTCAGAACCGTATGAACACTGAAGCTTTCTTT. Residues: CASSFRQNRMNTEAFF.

The chain employs TRBV7-2 and TRBJ2-5; D perhaps matches TRBD2 (6 bases). The germline V and J ends were trimmed by 2 bases and 4 bases, with 14 bases remaining between them. This CDR3 comprises 15 residues. Germline V lookup: CDR1 SGHTA, CDR2 FQGNSA. CDR3 coding DNA: TGTGCCAGCAGCTTATTCGGGAGAATGGGAGAGACCCAGTACTTC. This sequence encodes CASSLFGRMGETQYF.

The genes are TRBV6-5 and TRBJ1-5; the match to TRBD1 covers 11 bases. The V gene's germline CDR1 is MNHEY and CDR2 SVGAGI. The CDR3 has 15 amino acids. With V trimmed by 2 bases and J by 11 bases, 8 bases remained unmatched. CDR3 bases: TGTGCCAGCAGTTACGGGGACAGGGGGTTATCGGCCCAGCATTTT. Translating it yields CASSYGDRGLSAQHF.

The chain carries TRBV5-1 and TRBJ1-1; D is unresolved. CDR1 and CDR2 from the germline V gene are SGHRS and YFSETQ. This CDR3 spans 15 amino acids. Trimming removed 2 bases from V and 1 base from J, with 12 bases in between. The CDR3 loop is CASSLRSTGNTEAFF. The CDR3 DNA sequence: TGCGCCAGCAGCTTACGGAGTACTGGGAACACTGAAGCTTTCTTT.

The chain carries TRBV9 and TRBJ2-5; TRBD2 aligns across 14 bases. The V and J ends lost 2 bases and 1 base, in that order; junction bases with no gene match: 7. The CDR3 sequence is 18 residues long. Germline-derived CDR1 and CDR2 are SGDLS and YYNGEE. The CDR3 DNA reads TGTGCCAGCAGCGTCGGGACTAGCGGGGGCCAACCCCAAGAGACCCAGTACTTC. Protein sequence: CASSVGTSGGQPQETQYF.

The J gene is TRBJ1-4, the V gene TRBV25-1; D is possibly TRBD1 (6 bases). The CDR3 is 15 residues long. V lost 4 bases to trimming and J lost 7 bases, with 16 bases between them. Germline V gene sequence: CDR1 MGHDK, CDR2 SYGVNS. CDR3 coding DNA: TGTGCCAGCAGTGTGGGCCTGGGGGGGCCTGAAAAACTGTTTTTT. This gives the protein CASSVGLGGPEKLFF.

The rearrangement uses TRBV5-6 and TRBJ1-1; D call uncertain. Germline values: CDR1 SGHDT, CDR2 YYEEEE. The germline V and J ends were trimmed by 4 bases and 13 bases, with 14 bases remaining between them. This CDR3 is built from 11 residues. CDR3 loop: CASSVRSVVFF. In nucleotides, the CDR3 is TGTGCCAGCAGCGTCCGGTCCGTGGTTTTCTTT.

As to this clone: The junction does not match germline at one end; this may be a read error. This rearrangement joins TRBV7-7 to TRBJ2-3, with a possible D match to TRBD2 (5 bases). Germline V gene sequence: CDR1 SSHAT, CDR2 FNYEAQ (reference sequence). The CDR3 consists of 13 residues. CDR3 DNA sequence: TGTGCTAGCAGCTTAGACTACACAGATACGCAGTATTTT. Residues: CASSLDYTDTQYF.

In its sample, this clone was seen once. The rearrangement joins TRBV27 to TRBJ2-7; no firm D call. Germline V CDR1 and CDR2: MNHEY, SMNVEV (reference sequence). Trimming shortened V by 8 bases and J by 1 base, and 12 bases separated the two germline ends. The CDR3 runs 13 residues. The CDR3 DNA follows: TGTGCCAGCGGGTTTGACATATCCTACGAGCAGTACTTC. This translates into CASGFDISYEQYF.

This clone is a singleton in its sample. The V call is TRBV7-6, the J call TRBJ1-4; 10 bases map to TRBD1. Germline CDR1 and CDR2: SGHVS and FNYEAQ. The trim removed 5 bases at V and 6 bases at J, leaving 6 bases unmatched. This CDR3 spans 15 amino acids. This chain's CDR3 is CASSLGTGVDEKLFF. CDR3 DNA sequence: TGTGCCAGCAGCCTCGGGACAGGGGTTGATGAAAAACTGTTTTTT. Variable domain in full (rest from reference TRBV7-6 and TRBJ1-4): GAGVSQSPRYKVTKRGQDVALRCDPISGHVSLYWYRQALGQGPEFLTYFNYEAQQDKSGLPNDRFSAERPEGSISTLTIQRTEQRDSAMYRCASSLGTGVDEKLFFGSGTQLSVL.

This clone was observed a few times. This chain links TRBV6-6 with TRBJ1-3; possibly TRBD1 for D (5 bases). The ends were cut back, 6 bases at V and 0 bases at J, with 12 bases in the middle. Germline lookup yields CDR1 MNHNY and CDR2 SVGAGI (reference sequence). The CDR3 sequence is 15 residues long. The CDR3 spells CASSRGILSGNTIYF. CDR3 DNA: TGTGCCAGCAGCCGGGGGATCCTCTCTGGAAACACCATATATTTT.

This clone was counted only a few times. The genes are TRBV2 and TRBJ2-2, with D possibly TRBD1 on 6 matching bases. CDR1 SNHLY and CDR2 FYNNEI come from the germline V gene. The CDR3 totals 15 residues. Trimming cost V 4 bases and J 5 bases, with 14 bases left between them. Here the CDR3 reads CASSVGQIKTGELFF. CDR3 coding DNA: TGTGCCAGCAGTGTTGGACAGATTAAGACCGGGGAGCTGTTTTTT.

Turning to this clone: A read error may produce the germline difference seen at one junction end. The rearrangement uses TRBV7-9 and TRBJ2-7; 13 bases fit TRBD2. The CDR3 length is 16 residues. CDR1 is SEHNR and CDR2 is FQNEAQ in the germline V gene (reference sequence). In DNA, the CDR3 is TGTTCCAGCAGCTCTGGGACTAGCGGGGTCTCCTACGAGCAGTACTTC. This codes for CSSSSGTSGVSYEQYF.

The CDR3 DNA sequence: TGCAGCGCTTTACCCGGGACAGCGGGGGGCAATGAGCAGTTCTTC. It is translated as CSALPGTAGGNEQFF. This rearrangement joins TRBV29-1 to TRBJ2-1, with 9 bases identical to TRBD2. V gave up 7 bases and J gave up 6 bases; unmatched junction bases: 13. The CDR3 runs 15 residues. Germline values: CDR1 SQVTM, CDR2 ANQGSEA.

V usage is TRBV5-6 and J usage is TRBJ1-2; maybe TRBD1 (6 bases). Between the trimmed V and J ends, which lost 0 bases and 12 bases, there was a span of 12 bases. Germline CDR1 is SGHDT and CDR2 is YYEEEE. This CDR3 has 12 residues. CDR3 loop: CASSLAAGAHTF. The CDR3 nucleotides read TGTGCCAGCAGCTTGGCCGCGGGGGCCCACACCTTC. Full variable domain (remainder filled in from reference TRBV5-6 and TRBJ1-2): DAGVTQSPTHLIKTRGQQVTLRCSPKSGHDTVSWYQQALGQGPQFIFQYYEEEERQRGNFPDRFSGHQFPNYSSELNVNALLLGDSALYLCASSLAAGAHTFGSGTRLTVV.

The chain carries TRBV19 and TRBJ1-2, with 12 bases identical to TRBD1. Per germline, CDR1 LNHDA and CDR2 SQIVND (reference sequence). V gave up 7 bases and J gave up 8 bases; unmatched junction bases: 11. The CDR3 covers 15 residues. The CDR3 loop reads CASIRDRGLSSGYTF. The CDR3 coding sequence is TGTGCCAGTATTAGGGACAGGGGGCTAAGCAGCGGCTACACCTTC.

The chain joins TRBV7-8 to TRBJ1-3; D is unresolved. The CDR3 contains 15 residues. Per germline, CDR1 SGHVS and CDR2 FQNEAQ. Between the trimmed V and J ends, which lost 1 base and 0 bases, there was a span of 7 bases. The CDR3: CASSLGVSSGNTIYF. DNA of the CDR3: TGTGCCAGCAGCTTAGGTGTGAGCTCTGGAAACACCATATATTTT.

Concerning this clone itself: The same CDR3 is also encoded by other DNA sequences in this sample. The CDR3 loop reads CASSLPGGEQYF. Here the CDR3 DNA reads TGTGCCAGCAGCTTACCAGGGGGCGAGCAGTACTTC. The V and J genes are TRBV11-2 and TRBJ2-7; 7 bases fit TRBD1. The CDR3 consists of 12 residues. V shed 2 bases, J shed 6 bases, and the junction held 1 base outside the gene matches. CDR1 and CDR2 from the germline V gene are SGHAT and FQNNGV.